These 28 T cell receptor beta chains were sequenced from one sample in a study of blood T cell repertoires in COVID-19 (dated by TCRdb to the early 2020s). Library preparation was by the immunoSEQ multiplex PCR assay. Held by TCRdb, this immuneACCESS table contains in-frame sequences only and omits some clones. Under half of the omission traces to an unresolved V gene where checked; the cause of the rest is unknown. Across this sample there are approximately 150,000 clones, with 70% to 85% seen only once. The top ten clonotypes cover around 15% of the sample. What was sequenced was PBMCs or T cells enriched from blood (not recorded which). All receptors derive from a man in his fifties who had recovered from COVID-19.

The V and J genes are TRBV6-6 and TRBJ2-7; possible D gene TRBD2, 6 bases. CDR3 length: 12 residues. The V gene lost 8 bases and the J gene lost 7 bases, with 15 bases spanning the gap. The germline V gene encodes CDR1 MNHNY and CDR2 SVGAGI (reference sequence). CDR3 protein: CASRVPAGEQYF. CDR3 DNA sequence: TGTGCCAGCCGGGTTCCGGCGGGGGAGCAGTACTTC.

This chain uses TRBV7-8 with TRBJ2-3, with D maybe TRBD2 (5 bases). Trimming removed 2 bases from V and 2 bases from J, with 8 bases in between. The CDR3 has 14 amino acids. Germline V gene data show CDR1 as SGHVS and CDR2 as FQNEAQ. The chain's CDR3 is CASSLFSATDTQYF. CDR3 nucleotides: TGTGCCAGCAGCTTATTTAGCGCCACAGATACGCAGTATTTT.

The gene calls are TRBV27 and TRBJ2-7; no definite D call. The V gene's germline CDR1 is MNHEY and CDR2 SMNVEV (reference sequence). V dropped 2 bases and J dropped 2 bases, with 7 bases sitting between them. The CDR3 loop spans 13 amino acids. CDR3 DNA sequence: TGTGCCAGCAGTTTAGGGCCCCCCTACGAGCAGTACTTC. Encoded protein: CASSLGPPYEQYF.

In the case of this clone: This same CDR3 is encoded by further DNA sequences in the sample. This chain uses TRBV7-9 with TRBJ2-3; 9 nucleotides line up with TRBD1. Trimming at V came to 1 base and at J to 3 bases, leaving 2 bases not matched to a gene. This CDR3 contains 15 residues. From germline, CDR1 is SEHNR and CDR2 FQNEAQ (reference sequence). CDR3 nucleotides: TGTGCCAGCAGCTTAGGACAGGGGGAGACAGATACGCAGTATTTT. Encoded protein: CASSLGQGETDTQYF.

This clone was seen only once. The chain is built from TRBV28 and TRBJ1-2, with TRBD1 identical over 9 bases. The trim removed 8 bases at V and 13 bases at J, leaving 17 bases unmatched. This CDR3 has 14 residues. Germline V gene data show CDR1 as MDHEN and CDR2 as SYDVKM. CDR3 DNA: TGTGCCAGCGATCCTTTCGGGGAGCTACAGGGGGCCACCTTC. It encodes CASDPFGELQGATF.

The chain uses TRBV30 and TRBJ1-4; D is unresolved. Germline CDR1 and CDR2: GTSNPN and SVGIG (reference sequence). The V end was cut by 7 bases, the J end by 8 bases, with 14 bases between. The CDR3 sequence is 12 residues long. In DNA, the CDR3 is TGTGCCTTACACCTGAGGGAGGAAAAACTGTTTTTT. Protein: CALHLREEKLFF.

The J gene is TRBJ1-5, the V gene TRBV2; D is possibly TRBD1 (6 bases). The length of the CDR3 is 15 residues. V was clipped by 1 base and J by 0 bases, with 7 bases between them. Germline V lookup: CDR1 SNHLY, CDR2 FYNNEI. The CDR3: CASSEEGDSNQPQHF. The CDR3 region has the DNA TGTGCCAGCAGTGAAGAGGGGGATAGCAATCAGCCCCAGCATTTT.

The chain is built from TRBV9 and TRBJ1-6, with D maybe TRBD1 (6 bases). V lost 2 bases, J lost 9 bases, and 12 bases lay in between. The CDR3 extends over 14 amino acids. CDR1 is SGDLS, CDR2 YYNGEE, per germline. The CDR3 bases are TGTGCCAGCAGCGTCACAGGGAACAGTTCACCCCTCCACTTT. This translates into CASSVTGNSSPLHF.

This chain joins TRBV30 and TRBJ1-3; TRBD1 agrees at 7 bases. The V and J ends lost 4 bases and 5 bases, in that order; junction bases with no gene match: 5. The CDR3 is 13 residues long. Per germline, CDR1 GTSNPN and CDR2 SVGIG (reference sequence). CDR3 region: CAWTRGDRNTIYF. DNA of the CDR3: TGTGCCTGGACCAGGGGGGACAGAAACACCATATATTTT.

This chain connects TRBV6-5 to TRBJ2-1, with 11 positions matching TRBD2. The germline V gene has CDR1 MNHEY and CDR2 SVGAGI. V trimming: 6 bases; J trimming: 7 bases; junction bases outside the gene matches: 8. This CDR3 is built from 15 residues. DNA of the CDR3: TGTGCCAGCAGCCGCACCGGGACTAGCGGAAATGAGCAGTTCTTC. It specifies CASSRTGTSGNEQFF.

Only a few counts were recorded for this clone. The chain carries TRBV2 and TRBJ1-3; D not certain. Germline values: CDR1 SNHLY, CDR2 FYNNEI. V lost 6 bases, J lost 6 bases, and 15 bases lay in between. This CDR3 spans 14 amino acids. CDR3 sequence reads: CASRETVRVNTIYF. The CDR3 DNA sequence: TGTGCCAGCAGGGAGACGGTTAGAGTAAACACCATATATTTT. The whole variable domain, filled in from reference TRBV2 and TRBJ1-3, reads EPEVTQTPSHQVTQMGQEVILRCVPISNHLYFYWYRQILGQKVEFLVSFYNNEISEKSEIFDDQFSVERPDGSNFTLKIRSTKLEDSAMYFCASRETVRVNTIYFGEGSWLTVV.

The chain has TRBV5-1 and TRBJ2-5; the D is unclear. Germline V gene lookup returns CDR1 SGHRS and CDR2 YFSETQ. The CDR3 consists of 13 residues. V was clipped by 4 bases and J by 2 bases, with 9 bases between them. CDR3 in amino acids: CASSLIVQETQYF. The CDR3 DNA sequence: TGCGCCAGCAGCCTGATAGTTCAAGAGACCCAGTACTTC. Full variable domain (outside the CDR3, taken from reference TRBV5-1 and TRBJ2-5): KAGVTQTPRYLIKTRGQQVTLSCSPISGHRSVSWYQQTPGQGLQFLFEYFSETQRNKGNFPGRFSGRQFSNSRSEMNVSTLELGDSALYLCASSLIVQETQYFGPGTRLLVL.

The genes are TRBV28 and TRBJ1-2; maybe TRBD1 (5 bases). The ends were cut back, 5 bases at V and 7 bases at J, with 17 bases in the middle. Germline CDR1 is MDHEN and CDR2 is SYDVKM. The CDR3 sequence is 14 residues long. The CDR3 region is CASSPHLQGLGYTF. CDR3 nucleotides: TGTGCCAGCAGTCCACATCTTCAGGGCCTTGGCTACACCTTC.

V usage is TRBV5-1 and J usage is TRBJ1-4; D might be TRBD1 (5 bases). Between the trimmed V and J ends, which lost 4 bases and 0 bases, there was a span of 10 bases. The germline CDR1 and CDR2 sequences are SGHRS and YFSETQ. This CDR3 is built from 15 residues. The CDR3 here is CASSIGGATNEKLFF. In DNA form, the CDR3 reads TGCGCCAGCAGCATCGGGGGTGCAACTAATGAAAAACTGTTTTTT.

This chain links TRBV12-3 or TRBV12-4 with TRBJ2-3, with 8 bases that match TRBD2. With 6 bases clipped from V and 10 bases from J, the junction kept 3 bases outside the gene matches. There are 11 residues in the CDR3. The CDR3 DNA is TGTGCCAGCAGCGGGGGGGCAGCGCAGTATTTT. It encodes CASSGGAAQYF.

This chain joins TRBV30 and TRBJ2-3; the match to TRBD2 covers 13 bases. In germline, CDR1 is GTSNPN, CDR2 SVGIG (reference sequence). This CDR3 has 18 amino acids. Trimming removed 1 base from V and 7 bases from J; junction bases left unmatched: 14. DNA of the CDR3: TGTGCCTGGAGTGGTGTTCGGACTAGCGGGGGTGGCGCAAATACGCAGTATTTT. This sequence encodes CAWSGVRTSGGGANTQYF.

The rearrangement uses TRBV4-2 and TRBJ2-7; TRBD2 matches 7 bases. CDR1 is LGHNA, CDR2 YNFKEQ, per germline. With 2 bases clipped from V and 2 bases from J, the junction kept 6 bases outside the gene matches. This CDR3 is 15 amino acids long. As DNA, the CDR3 is TGTGCCAGCAGCCAACTAAGCGGGGCGACCTACGAGCAGTACTTC. Its translation: CASSQLSGATYEQYF.

V is TRBV7-2 and J is TRBJ1-2; TRBD1 matches at 12 bases. Per the germline V gene, CDR1 is SGHTA and CDR2 is FQGNSA. This CDR3 contains 14 residues. The V gene end was trimmed by 5 bases and the J gene end by 7 bases; junction bases not matched to a gene: 5. The CDR3 sequence is CASSNGTGGAGYTF. The CDR3 nucleotides read TGTGCCAGCAGCAACGGGACAGGGGGCGCTGGCTACACCTTC.

This clone was seen more than once but under ten times. V usage is TRBV30 and J usage is TRBJ1-2; maybe TRBD1 (5 bases). This CDR3 region has 10 residues. The V gene lost 3 bases and the J gene lost 7 bases, with 6 bases spanning the gap. Germline V gene sequence: CDR1 GTSNPN, CDR2 SVGIG (reference sequence). The CDR3 sequence: CAWRRGGYTF. DNA of the CDR3: TGTGCCTGGAGAAGGGGTGGCTACACCTTC.

The chain has TRBV6-1 and TRBJ1-1; D unresolved. The V gene's germline CDR1 is MNHNS and CDR2 SASEGT. V was trimmed by 1 base and J by 5 bases, leaving 8 bases between them. There are 13 residues in the CDR3. CDR3 coding DNA: TGTGCCAGCAGTGAAGGGTTTCAGACTGAAGCTTTCTTT. Amino acids: CASSEGFQTEAFF.

The CDR3 region has the DNA TGTGCCAGCAGCCAAGAAACCCTAGCGGGGTCCGGCGAGCAGTACTTC. As protein: CASSQETLAGSGEQYF. The V call is TRBV3-1 (or the pseudogene TRBV3-2), the J call TRBJ2-7; 9 bases line up with TRBD2. Germline CDR1 reads LGHDT; CDR2 reads YNNKEL (reference sequence). The CDR3 runs to 16 residues. After removal of 0 bases from V and 6 bases from J, the junction contained 9 bases not matched to a gene.

A single count supports this clone. This chain connects TRBV15 to TRBJ2-1; TRBD1 matches 9 bases. The CDR3 has 17 residues. Germline V gene lookup returns CDR1 LNHNV and CDR2 YYDKDF (reference sequence). J gave up 9 bases and V 1 base, and 13 bases lay outside the gene matches. CDR3 sequence (DNA): TGTGCCACCAGCAGAGCCCCACTGGGACAGGGATTAGGTGAGCAGTTCTTC. The encoded protein is CATSRAPLGQGLGEQFF.

This rearrangement joins TRBV12-3 or TRBV12-4 to TRBJ1-1; D is possibly TRBD1 (6 bases). CDR3 length equals 12 residues. V dropped 2 bases and J dropped 8 bases, with 9 bases sitting between them. For the CDR3, the DNA is TGTGCCAGCAGTTTATTAGGGGGAGAAGCTTTCTTT. This sequence encodes CASSLLGGEAFF.

This chain connects TRBV28 to TRBJ2-3, with TRBD2 matching 16 bases. The CDR3 length is 17 residues. Germline V CDR1 and CDR2: MDHEN, SYDVKM. The ends lost 5 bases at V and 7 bases at J; junction bases unmatched: 9. The CDR3: CASSPPGLAGGPNTQYF. DNA for the CDR3: TGTGCCAGCAGTCCCCCGGGACTAGCGGGGGGGCCAAATACGCAGTATTTT.

The chain uses TRBV7-9 and TRBJ1-4, with 9 positions matching TRBD1. Germline CDR1 is SEHNR and CDR2 is FQNEAQ (reference sequence). Losses at the gene ends were 5 bases for V and 3 bases for J; bases not matched to a gene: 4. The CDR3 is 15 amino acids. CDR3 residues: CASSRDRVPNEKLFF. CDR3 DNA: TGTGCCAGCAGCCGGGACAGGGTTCCTAATGAAAAACTGTTTTTT.

The rearrangement uses TRBV9 and TRBJ2-5, with 9 bases fitting TRBD2. Germline V gene lookup returns CDR1 SGDLS and CDR2 YYNGEE. With V trimmed by 0 bases and J by 5 bases, 14 bases remained unmatched. This CDR3 is 18 amino acids long. CDR3 in DNA: TGTGCCAGCAGCGTAGGGGCCCTTGGCGGGGGGGCCCGTGAGACCCAGTACTTC. Translation: CASSVGALGGGARETQYF.

The J gene is TRBJ1-1, the V gene TRBV2, with TRBD1 as a possible D gene (5 bases). CDR1 is SNHLY, CDR2 FYNNEI, per germline. The CDR3 runs to 13 residues. With 2 bases removed from V and 6 bases from J, the gap between germline ends came to 10 bases. This CDR3 reads CASSEQGNAEAFF. As DNA, the CDR3 is TGTGCCAGCAGTGAACAGGGTAACGCTGAAGCTTTCTTT.

The rearrangement joins TRBV28 to TRBJ1-6, with D possibly matching TRBD1 (6 bases). Germline loops: CDR1 MDHEN, CDR2 SYDVKM. Trimming shortened V by 3 bases and J by 3 bases, and 15 bases separated the two germline ends. The CDR3 runs to 17 residues. In DNA, the CDR3 is TGTGCCAGCAGTTTTCTTGATGGACAGAACTATAATTCACCCCTCCACTTT. Its protein is CASSFLDGQNYNSPLHF.